Listed below are T cell receptor beta chains from one sample, sequenced in a study of regulatory T cells in long-lasting Graves disease. TCRdb re-analysed the multiplex PCR reads in MiXCR, keeping a single row per CDR3 protein. The sample holds over 400,000 distinct CDR3 sequences, less than 15% seen once. The same sample was also used in a study of T cells in Graves' hyperthyroidism and ophthalmopathy.

The material sequenced was peripheral blood mononuclear cells (PBMCs), taken at new diagnosis, from a patient treated with antithyroid drugs. The receptors shown here come from a woman in her 50s with Graves disease. CDR3s include the opening cysteine and the closing phenylalanine or tryptophan. Fields, in order: clone size, V gene, D gene, J gene, CDR3 DNA, CDR3 protein. D genes are given only for firm matches. Size tells how often a clone was seen (once, few, many) or the class of an expanded clone, and some rows leave it out.

>-|TRBV9|TRBD1|TRBJ1-2
TGTGCCAGTACACCTACTCAATTAGACAGCCCAGGGGGAGGCTACACCTTC
CASTPTQLDSPGGGYTF
>few|TRBV29-1|TRBD2|TRBJ2-3
TGCAGCGTTGGGACTAGCGGGAGGACTGACACAGATACGCAGTATTTT
CSVGTSGRTDTDTQYF
>-|TRBV4-1|-|TRBJ2-2
TGCGCCAGCAGCACCCGCCGAGAGTGGGCCGGGGAGCTGTTTTTT
CASSTRREWAGELFF
>few|TRBV19|-|TRBJ2-7
TGTGCCAGTAGTATAGGGGGGGCACAGGACGAGCAGTACTTC
CASSIGGAQDEQYF
>many|TRBV12-3/TRBV12-4|-|TRBJ2-1
TGTGCCAGCAGTTTGTACTATTACAATGAGCAGTTCTTC
CASSLYYYNEQFF
>many|TRBV12-3/TRBV12-4|TRBD1|TRBJ2-3
TGTGCCAGCAGTCCAGGGACCGGGACAGGTGCCCCGGATACGCAGTATTTT
CASSPGTGTGAPDTQYF
>few|TRBV30|-|TRBJ1-1
TGTGCCTGGACGCTTATGAACACTGAAGCTTTCTTT
CAWTLMNTEAFF
>many|TRBV6-5|-|TRBJ2-7
TGTGCCAGCAGTTACTCGAACAGGGTTTGGGAGCAGTACTTC
CASSYSNRVWEQYF
>few|TRBV9|-|TRBJ2-7
TGTGCCAGCAGCGTAGGTGTCGAATCCTACGAGCAGTACTTC
CASSVGVESYEQYF
>many|TRBV20-1|TRBD1|TRBJ1-1
TGCAGTGCTAGGGGGACAGCGAACACTGAAGCTTTCTTT
CSARGTANTEAFF
>many|TRBV9|-|TRBJ2-2
TGTGCCAGCAGCGCAGGGGGGACACTCTACACCGGGGAGCTGTTTTTT
CASSAGGTLYTGELFF
>few|TRBV5-1|-|TRBJ1-2
TGCGCCAGCAGCCCGAATCAGGTGGCAGGGGAAAACTATGGCTACACCTTC
CASSPNQVAGENYGYTF
>many|TRBV2|-|TRBJ1-2
TGTGCCAGCAGTGATTTTCTGGCAATCTCTAACTATGGCTACACCTTC
CASSDFLAISNYGYTF
>many|TRBV13|-|TRBJ2-2
TGTGCCAGCAGCTTAAGGATGGCCGGGGAGCTGTTTTTT
CASSLRMAGELFF
>many|TRBV29-1|TRBD2|TRBJ2-1
TGCAGCGTTGAGGGACTAGTGCTCGATGAGCAGTTCTTC
CSVEGLVLDEQFF
>many|TRBV5-5|TRBD2|TRBJ2-3
TGTGCCAGCAGCCAGTCTCGACTAGCGGGCACAGATACGCAGTATTTT
CASSQSRLAGTDTQYF
>many|TRBV7-9|TRBD2|TRBJ2-7
TGTGCCAGCAGCTTCCAACTAGCGGAGTCCTACGAGCAGTACTTC
CASSFQLAESYEQYF
>many|TRBV5-1|-|TRBJ1-5
TGCGCCAGCAGCTTGGAGGGACTTCAGCCCCAGCATTTT
CASSLEGLQPQHF
>many|TRBV10-3|TRBD2|TRBJ2-1
TGTGCCATCAGCGGACTTTCCTCTACTAGCGGGAGATACAATGAGCAGTTCTTC
CAISGLSSTSGRYNEQFF
>-|TRBV10-3|TRBD2|TRBJ2-3
TGTGCCATCAGTGAGGGGGGACTAGCGGAGACCACAGATACGCAGTATTTT
CAISEGGLAETTDTQYF
>many|TRBV3-1|-|TRBJ1-2
TGTGCCAGCAGCCACCGTTCTGGGACCCTTGGCTATGGCTACACCTTC
CASSHRSGTLGYGYTF
>many|TRBV7-8|-|TRBJ2-1
TGTGCCAGCAGCTTAGTTGCCGGGACCAGAATTTACAATGAGCAGTTCTTC
CASSLVAGTRIYNEQFF
>-|TRBV2|-|TRBJ2-5
TGTGCCAGCAGTGAAGCGAATCGGTTTGGGGAGACCCAGTACTTC
CASSEANRFGETQYF
>-|TRBV7-9|-|TRBJ2-7
TGTGCCAGCAACCCTATGTCGGGTTTCTACGAGCAGTACTTC
CASNPMSGFYEQYF
>many|TRBV10-3|TRBD2|TRBJ2-3
TGTGCCATCAGTGGAGGTCCTAGCGGGAGGGATACGCAGTATTTT
CAISGGPSGRDTQYF
>-|TRBV6-5|TRBD2|TRBJ2-5
TGTGCCAGCAGTTACTCAGGGACTCGCACCGGGGGGGAGACCCAGTACTTC
CASSYSGTRTGGETQYF
>few|TRBV7-9|-|TRBJ1-2
TGTGCCAGCAGCTTATGGGCCGGGGGGCCAGATGGCTACACCTTC
CASSLWAGGPDGYTF
>many|TRBV27|TRBD1|TRBJ1-3
TGTGCCAGCAGTTCCTCGCACAGGGGGATTCTGACTGGAAACACCATATATTTT
CASSSSHRGILTGNTIYF
>many|TRBV28|-|TRBJ2-4
TGTGCCAGCAGTTCCCTGGGGTTTTTAGCCAAAAACATTCAGTACTTC
CASSSLGFLAKNIQYF
>many|TRBV20-1|-|TRBJ1-5
TGCAGTGCTAGAGGGGACCTCTTAAATCAGCCCCAGCATTTT
CSARGDLLNQPQHF
>many|TRBV7-2|TRBD2|TRBJ2-3
TGTGCCAGCAGCTCCACGGTAGCGGGAGTGTCAGATACGCAGTATTTT
CASSSTVAGVSDTQYF
>many|TRBV3-1|-|TRBJ2-1
TGTGCCAGCAGCCACCTGCTCGGCTCGGCCTACAATGAGCAGTTCTTC
CASSHLLGSAYNEQFF
>many|TRBV20-1|-|TRBJ2-3
TGCAGTGCTCATATCCAGGGGGATACGCAGTATTTT
CSAHIQGDTQYF
>few|TRBV3-1|TRBD2|TRBJ2-7
TGTGCCAGCAGCCAAGTAGCCTCCACTAGCGGGAGGTACAACGAGCAGTACTTC
CASSQVASTSGRYNEQYF
>-|TRBV5-1|TRBD2|TRBJ2-3
TGCGCCAGCAGCTACTGGGAGGTAGCGGGGGCTAGCACAGATACGCAGTATTTT
CASSYWEVAGASTDTQYF
>many|TRBV18|TRBD1|TRBJ1-1
TGTGCCAGCTCACCACTGACAGGGGGCGCAGTGGCTTTCTTT
CASSPLTGGAVAFF
>-|TRBV7-8|TRBD2|TRBJ2-5
TGTGCCAGCAGCTTTTATCGGACTAGCGGGAGAATCCAAGAGACCCAGTACTTC
CASSFYRTSGRIQETQYF
>-|TRBV28|TRBD1|TRBJ2-5
TGTGCCAGCAGTTTAGGGGACAGGGGTGGGGAGACCCAGTGCTTC
CASSLGDRGGETQCF
>few|TRBV28|TRBD1|TRBJ1-1
TGTGCCAGCAGAAACCGGGACAGGGGGCGATTGACTGAAGCTTTCTTT
CASRNRDRGRLTEAFF
>few|TRBV24-1|TRBD2|TRBJ2-7
TGTGCCACCAGTGATTCGCGGGACTATTACGAGCAGTACTTC
CATSDSRDYYEQYF
>many|TRBV20-1|-|TRBJ2-5
TGCAGTGCTAGAGAACCCAGGGGTTGGACCCAGTACTTC
CSAREPRGWTQYF
>-|TRBV19|TRBD1|TRBJ1-6
TGTGCCAGTACTAAAAGGTGGGACAGGGCACACAGCCTCCACTTT
CASTKRWDRAHSLHF
>-|TRBV7-2|TRBD2|TRBJ2-2
TGTGCCAGCAGCATTATAGGACTGCGGCGGGAGGGCCGGAACACCGGGGAGCTGTTTTTT
CASSIIGLRREGRNTGELFF
>many|TRBV14|-|TRBJ2-7
TGTGCCAGCAGCCCGCACCTCTACGAGCAGTACTTC
CASSPHLYEQYF
>few|TRBV18|TRBD2|TRBJ2-7
TGTGCCAGCCAGACTAGCGGGAGGGCCAGCGAGCAGTACTTC
CASQTSGRASEQYF
>many|TRBV3-1|-|TRBJ2-3
TGTGCCAGCAGCCAACTAGAACCCACAGATACGCAGTATTTT
CASSQLEPTDTQYF